Presented here are 6 T cell receptor beta chains from one specimen sequenced in a study of T cell responses to AZD1222 COVID-19 vaccine (dated by TCRdb to 2020 to 2022). Explained via the paper, the time point label denotes: baseline before first vaccination. The library relied on the immunoSEQ multiplex PCR assay. In TCRdb, the immuneACCESS table is reduced to in-frame sequences with V and J assigned. These tables do not hold every clone; where another copy was compared, an unresolved V gene accounts for under half, and the others remain unexplained. The sample records about 120,000 clones, over 75% of which are singletons. The top ten clones comprise 1% to 1.5% of the sample. The material was peripheral blood, obtained on day 0 of AZD1222 vaccination. The receptors were sampled from an adult in good health.

This clone was seen only once. The chain joins TRBV7-9 to TRBJ2-5; D is undetermined. V dropped 0 bases and J dropped 5 bases, with 16 bases sitting between them. The CDR3 covers 16 residues. Germline V lookup: CDR1 SEHNR, CDR2 FQNEAQ (reference sequence). The CDR3 DNA follows: TGTGCCAGCAGCTTAGCTCTACTGGCGCCTAGGGAGACCCAGTACTTC. Residues: CASSLALLAPRETQYF.

This clone appeared once. The chain carries TRBV6-5 and TRBJ1-1; no clear D. This CDR3 is built from 11 residues. The germline gives CDR1 MNHEY, CDR2 SVGAGI. The ends were cut back, 6 bases at V and 2 bases at J, with 4 bases in the middle. The DNA of the CDR3 is TGTGCCAGCAGATATAACACTGAAGCTTTCTTT. Its translation is CASRYNTEAFF.

The chain recombines TRBV18 with TRBJ1-2, with a tentative D call TRBD1 (6 bases). With 2 bases removed from V and 0 bases from J, the gap between germline ends came to 13 bases. The germline V gene encodes CDR1 KGHSH and CDR2 LQKENI. This CDR3 has 16 residues. CDR3 sequence: CASSPRTATTNYGYTF. DNA of the CDR3: TGTGCCAGCTCACCAAGGACAGCCACCACTAACTATGGCTACACCTTC.

The chain is built from TRBV6-5 and TRBJ1-1; D gene ambiguous. Trimming removed 7 bases from V and 5 bases from J, with 17 bases in between. This CDR3 has 14 residues. Germline V lookup: CDR1 MNHEY, CDR2 SVGAGI. The CDR3 region is CASIVGRSGTEAFF. CDR3 in DNA: TGTGCCAGCATCGTTGGGCGTAGCGGAACTGAAGCTTTCTTT.

This chain joins TRBV30 and TRBJ2-7, with 8 bases that match TRBD2. The CDR3 length is 14 residues. The V and J ends lost 3 bases and 2 bases, in that order; junction bases with no gene match: 6. Germline CDR1 is GTSNPN and CDR2 is SVGIG (reference sequence). The CDR3 protein is CAWRSSGGTYEQYF. CDR3 in DNA: TGTGCCTGGAGAAGCAGCGGGGGAACCTACGAGCAGTACTTC.

V and J are TRBV9 and TRBJ2-2, with a possible D match to TRBD1 (6 bases). With 4 bases removed from V and 5 bases from J, the gap between germline ends came to 18 bases. This CDR3 has 16 residues. Per the germline V gene, CDR1 is SGDLS and CDR2 is YYNGEE. CDR3 sequence: CASSSHPRGRTGELFF. CDR3 in DNA: TGTGCCAGCAGCTCACACCCCAGGGGTCGGACCGGGGAGCTGTTTTTT.